These T cell receptor beta chains were read from a single sample in a study of OX40 agonist ivuxolimab in advanced cancers. Libraries were prepared by immunoSEQ multiplex PCR; TCRdb keeps only in-frame clonotypes and omits some of them. The data contain approximately 77,000 clones, 90% to 95% of them seen just once; the ten biggest clones take up roughly 15%. Sequenced material: CD4+ or CD8+ T cells sorted from blood, taken in a trial of the OX40 agonist ivuxolimab. Receptors were obtained from an adult with an advanced solid tumor such as melanoma, head and neck, liver or kidney cancer. Each CDR3 is given with its conserved first and last residue. Each record gives: J gene, V gene, clone size, D gene, CDR3 DNA, CDR3 protein. D genes are given only for firm matches. For some rows the clone size is stated as once, few or many, or as a class when expanded; others skip it.

J gene: TRBJ1-1
V gene: TRBV6-6
clone size: -
D gene: -
CDR3 DNA: TGTGCCACTCAAGTTGGGGGCGGAACTGAAGCTTTCTTT
CDR3 protein: CATQVGGGTEAFF

J gene: TRBJ2-7
V gene: TRBV28
clone size: once
D gene: TRBD1
CDR3 DNA: TGTGCCAGCAGTTTTTTCGCCGAGGGGACAGGGGTATCCTACGAGCAGTACTTC
CDR3 protein: CASSFFAEGTGVSYEQYF

J gene: TRBJ1-1
V gene: TRBV15
clone size: -
D gene: -
CDR3 DNA: TGTGCCACCAGCAGAGATCAATTGGGGGTGGACACTGAAGCTTTCTTT
CDR3 protein: CATSRDQLGVDTEAFF

J gene: TRBJ2-7
V gene: TRBV6-5
clone size: -
D gene: TRBD2
CDR3 DNA: TGTGCCAGCAGTTACCTAGCGGGAGGGTACGAGCAGTACTTC
CDR3 protein: CASSYLAGGYEQYF

J gene: TRBJ2-1
V gene: TRBV27
clone size: -
D gene: -
CDR3 DNA: TGTGCCAGCAGGCCATCCGGGAACTACAATGAGCAGTTCTTC
CDR3 protein: CASRPSGNYNEQFF

J gene: TRBJ1-1
V gene: TRBV4-3
clone size: -
D gene: -
CDR3 DNA: TGCGCCAGCAGCCAAGATCGCGCACAGGACGGTCCGGCTTTCTTT
CDR3 protein: CASSQDRAQDGPAFF

J gene: TRBJ2-7
V gene: TRBV27
clone size: -
D gene: -
CDR3 DNA: TGTGCCAGCAGCGACAGGGCGGGATCCGACGAGCAGTACTTC
CDR3 protein: CASSDRAGSDEQYF

J gene: TRBJ2-1
V gene: TRBV19
clone size: -
D gene: -
CDR3 DNA: TGTGCCAGTAGTATCACAGCGGGCGTATACAATGAGCAGTTCTTC
CDR3 protein: CASSITAGVYNEQFF

J gene: TRBJ1-1
V gene: TRBV19
clone size: once
D gene: TRBD1
CDR3 DNA: TGTGCCAGTAGTGCCCGGGACAGGGGGATTATGAACACTGAAGCTTTCTTT
CDR3 protein: CASSARDRGIMNTEAFF

J gene: TRBJ2-7
V gene: TRBV28
clone size: -
D gene: -
CDR3 DNA: TGTGCCAGCAGTTCAGGACCACAATACGAGCAGTACTTC
CDR3 protein: CASSSGPQYEQYF

J gene: TRBJ2-1
V gene: TRBV27
clone size: -
D gene: TRBD2
CDR3 DNA: TGTGCCAGCAGCCCCGGGACTAGCCCGAACGAGCAGTTCTTC
CDR3 protein: CASSPGTSPNEQFF

J gene: TRBJ2-5
V gene: TRBV11-2
clone size: -
D gene: -
CDR3 DNA: TGTGCCAGCAGCTTAGGTGGCAGTTTAGAGACCCAGTACTTC
CDR3 protein: CASSLGGSLETQYF

J gene: TRBJ2-1
V gene: TRBV6-4
clone size: -
D gene: TRBD2
CDR3 DNA: TGTGCCAGCAGCAACCTAGCGGGAGCCACCTACAATGAGCAGTTCTTC
CDR3 protein: CASSNLAGATYNEQFF

J gene: TRBJ2-7
V gene: TRBV13
clone size: once
D gene: -
CDR3 DNA: TGTGCCAGCAGCTTTGCCGGGCAGGACTACGAGCAGTACTTC
CDR3 protein: CASSFAGQDYEQYF

J gene: TRBJ1-1
V gene: TRBV27
clone size: -
D gene: -
CDR3 DNA: TGTGCCAGCAGTCTCACAGTCAACACTGAAGCTTTCTTT
CDR3 protein: CASSLTVNTEAFF

J gene: TRBJ2-6
V gene: TRBV19
clone size: -
D gene: -
CDR3 DNA: TGTGCCAGTAGTAACTCCCTCACTGGGGCCAACGTCCTGACTTTC
CDR3 protein: CASSNSLTGANVLTF

J gene: TRBJ1-5
V gene: TRBV5-6
clone size: once
D gene: -
CDR3 DNA: TGTGCCAGCAGCTTGGCTCCATCCAGCAATCAGCCCCAGCATTTT
CDR3 protein: CASSLAPSSNQPQHF

J gene: TRBJ2-7
V gene: TRBV19
clone size: -
D gene: TRBD1
CDR3 DNA: TGTGCCAGTAGTCTCGGACAGGGAAGATCCTACGAGCAGTACTTC
CDR3 protein: CASSLGQGRSYEQYF

J gene: TRBJ1-1
V gene: TRBV27
clone size: -
D gene: -
CDR3 DNA: TGTGCCAGCAGTTTAGCAGGGCACAATATTGAAGCTTTCTTT
CDR3 protein: CASSLAGHNIEAFF

J gene: TRBJ2-3
V gene: TRBV28
clone size: -
D gene: TRBD2
CDR3 DNA: TGTGCCAGCAGTTTTCTAGCGGGAGGGACAGATACGCAGTATTTT
CDR3 protein: CASSFLAGGTDTQYF

J gene: TRBJ1-1
V gene: TRBV13
clone size: -
D gene: -
CDR3 DNA: TGTGCCAGCAGCTACAGGGAATTCGCTGAAGCTTTCTTT
CDR3 protein: CASSYREFAEAFF

J gene: TRBJ1-1
V gene: TRBV28
clone size: -
D gene: -
CDR3 DNA: TGTGCCAGCAGTTTCCGTACAGGGTTCACTGAAGCTTTCTTT
CDR3 protein: CASSFRTGFTEAFF

J gene: TRBJ2-1
V gene: TRBV25-1
clone size: -
D gene: -
CDR3 DNA: TGTGCCTCCTCCTACAATGAGCAGTTCTTC
CDR3 protein: CASSYNEQFF

J gene: TRBJ1-1
V gene: TRBV6-5
clone size: -
D gene: -
CDR3 DNA: TGTGCCAGCAGAGATGCAGGGGTGGTCACTGAAGCTTTCTTT
CDR3 protein: CASRDAGVVTEAFF

J gene: TRBJ1-2
V gene: TRBV28
clone size: -
D gene: -
CDR3 DNA: TGTGCCAGCAGTTTAGCCGGGGGTAACTATGGCTACACCTTC
CDR3 protein: CASSLAGGNYGYTF

J gene: TRBJ1-1
V gene: TRBV28
clone size: -
D gene: TRBD1
CDR3 DNA: TGTGCCAGCAACACTGACAGGGCGAACACTGAAGCTTTCTTT
CDR3 protein: CASNTDRANTEAFF

J gene: TRBJ2-1
V gene: TRBV6-1
clone size: -
D gene: TRBD2
CDR3 DNA: TGTGCCAGCAGGGGACTAGAGAATGAGCAGTTCTTC
CDR3 protein: CASRGLENEQFF

J gene: TRBJ2-2
V gene: TRBV4-3
clone size: -
D gene: -
CDR3 DNA: TGCGCCAGCAGCCAAGGCATGGGCGACACCGGGGAGCTGTTTTTT
CDR3 protein: CASSQGMGDTGELFF

J gene: TRBJ2-7
V gene: TRBV28
clone size: -
D gene: -
CDR3 DNA: TGTGCCAGCAGTTTTAACGGAGGCCCAGGGGAGCAGTACTTC
CDR3 protein: CASSFNGGPGEQYF

J gene: TRBJ2-1
V gene: TRBV28
clone size: once
D gene: -
CDR3 DNA: TGTGCCAGCAGTTTAATCAATGAGCAGTTCTTC
CDR3 protein: CASSLINEQFF

J gene: TRBJ1-6
V gene: TRBV4-2
clone size: -
D gene: -
CDR3 DNA: TGTGCCAGCAGCCAAGATCAGACCCTAAATTCACCCCTCCACTTT
CDR3 protein: CASSQDQTLNSPLHF

J gene: TRBJ1-1
V gene: TRBV19
clone size: -
D gene: TRBD1
CDR3 DNA: TGTGCCAGTAATACAGGGGGCTTCTACACTGAAGCTTTCTTT
CDR3 protein: CASNTGGFYTEAFF

J gene: TRBJ2-5
V gene: TRBV6-5
clone size: -
D gene: -
CDR3 DNA: TGTGCCAGCAGTTACTCGGGGGCAGGGACCCAAGAGACCCAGTACTTC
CDR3 protein: CASSYSGAGTQETQYF

J gene: TRBJ1-6
V gene: TRBV2
clone size: -
D gene: -
CDR3 DNA: TGTGCCAGCAGTTTTTTGGGGGATACGTATAATTCACCCCTCCACTTT
CDR3 protein: CASSFLGDTYNSPLHF

J gene: TRBJ2-1
V gene: TRBV7-2
clone size: -
D gene: -
CDR3 DNA: TGTGCCAGCAGCTTGATAGGGGGCAATGAGCAGTTCTTC
CDR3 protein: CASSLIGGNEQFF

J gene: TRBJ2-2
V gene: TRBV19
clone size: -
D gene: TRBD1
CDR3 DNA: TGTGCCACACAGGGGGCAACCGGGGAGCTGTTTTTT
CDR3 protein: CATQGATGELFF

J gene: TRBJ2-1
V gene: TRBV14
clone size: -
D gene: TRBD1
CDR3 DNA: TGTGCCAGCAGCCGGGACAGGGTCAATGAGCAGTTCTTC
CDR3 protein: CASSRDRVNEQFF

J gene: TRBJ2-4
V gene: TRBV5-8
clone size: -
D gene: -
CDR3 DNA: TGTGCCAGCAGCTTGTCTGGACAGAACATTCAGTACTTC
CDR3 protein: CASSLSGQNIQYF

J gene: TRBJ2-1
V gene: TRBV4-2
clone size: -
D gene: TRBD2
CDR3 DNA: TGTGCCAGCAGCCAAGGGGGGGAAGGGACTAGTCCTGCAGTCTATGAGCAGTTCTTC
CDR3 protein: CASSQGGEGTSPAVYEQFF

J gene: TRBJ2-1
V gene: TRBV4-1
clone size: -
D gene: -
CDR3 DNA: TGCGCCAGCAGCCAAAGCTCCTACAATGAGCAGTTCTTC
CDR3 protein: CASSQSSYNEQFF

J gene: TRBJ1-5
V gene: TRBV19
clone size: -
D gene: -
CDR3 DNA: TGTGCCAGTACCGTGCTGGGTAATCAGCCCCAGCATTTT
CDR3 protein: CASTVLGNQPQHF

J gene: TRBJ2-1
V gene: TRBV9
clone size: -
D gene: TRBD2
CDR3 DNA: TGTGCCAGCAGCGGGGGTAGCGGGAGGGCGGGGAATGAGCAGTTCTTC
CDR3 protein: CASSGGSGRAGNEQFF

J gene: TRBJ2-3
V gene: TRBV4-3
clone size: -
D gene: -
CDR3 DNA: TGCGCCAGCAGCCAAGATCGAGTGGGCACAGATACGCAGTATTTT
CDR3 protein: CASSQDRVGTDTQYF

J gene: TRBJ2-7
V gene: TRBV5-1
clone size: -
D gene: -
CDR3 DNA: TGCGCCAGCAGCCTCTACAGGAATTCCGACGAGCAGTACTTC
CDR3 protein: CASSLYRNSDEQYF

J gene: TRBJ1-2
V gene: TRBV6-6
clone size: -
D gene: -
CDR3 DNA: TGTGCCAGCAGCTACGAGGATAGCTACACCTTC
CDR3 protein: CASSYEDSYTF

J gene: TRBJ1-3
V gene: TRBV11-2
clone size: few
D gene: -
CDR3 DNA: TGTGCCAGCAGCGGACTCGGGGACTCTGGAAACACCATATATTTT
CDR3 protein: CASSGLGDSGNTIYF

J gene: TRBJ2-7
V gene: TRBV19
clone size: -
D gene: -
CDR3 DNA: TGTGCCAGTAGTAGCGGAACAGGGACCTACGAGCAGTACTTC
CDR3 protein: CASSSGTGTYEQYF

J gene: TRBJ2-1
V gene: TRBV6-5
clone size: -
D gene: -
CDR3 DNA: TGTGCCAGCAGTGACAGTTACAATGAGCAGTTCTTC
CDR3 protein: CASSDSYNEQFF

J gene: TRBJ2-7
V gene: TRBV10-3
clone size: -
D gene: -
CDR3 DNA: TGTGCCATCAGTTGGGACGGGAAGAGCTACGAGCAGTACTTC
CDR3 protein: CAISWDGKSYEQYF

J gene: TRBJ2-6
V gene: TRBV7-3
clone size: -
D gene: -
CDR3 DNA: TGTGCCAGCAGCCCCCAGGCTGGGGCCAACGTCCTGACTTTC
CDR3 protein: CASSPQAGANVLTF

J gene: TRBJ1-5
V gene: TRBV4-1
clone size: -
D gene: -
CDR3 DNA: TGCGCCAGCAGCCAGAACACAGGGTCAAATCAGCCCCAGCATTTT
CDR3 protein: CASSQNTGSNQPQHF

J gene: TRBJ2-1
V gene: TRBV19
clone size: once
D gene: -
CDR3 DNA: TGTGCCAGCCGGGGCGGTAGGGTTGAGCAGTTCTTC
CDR3 protein: CASRGGRVEQFF

J gene: TRBJ2-3
V gene: TRBV9
clone size: few
D gene: -
CDR3 DNA: TGTGCCAGCAGCGCCTTTTACACAGATACGCAGTATTTT
CDR3 protein: CASSAFYTDTQYF

J gene: TRBJ2-7
V gene: TRBV28
clone size: -
D gene: TRBD2
CDR3 DNA: TGTGCCAGCAGTTTGGGACTAGCGGTTTCCTACGAGCAGTACTTC
CDR3 protein: CASSLGLAVSYEQYF

J gene: TRBJ2-5
V gene: TRBV11-1
clone size: once
D gene: TRBD2
CDR3 DNA: TGTGCCAGCAGCTTCCTGACTAGCGGGGAGACCCAGTACTTC
CDR3 protein: CASSFLTSGETQYF

J gene: TRBJ2-7
V gene: TRBV6-6
clone size: -
D gene: -
CDR3 DNA: TGTGCCAGCAGTTACTCGAGGGACGGATACGAGCAGTACTTC
CDR3 protein: CASSYSRDGYEQYF